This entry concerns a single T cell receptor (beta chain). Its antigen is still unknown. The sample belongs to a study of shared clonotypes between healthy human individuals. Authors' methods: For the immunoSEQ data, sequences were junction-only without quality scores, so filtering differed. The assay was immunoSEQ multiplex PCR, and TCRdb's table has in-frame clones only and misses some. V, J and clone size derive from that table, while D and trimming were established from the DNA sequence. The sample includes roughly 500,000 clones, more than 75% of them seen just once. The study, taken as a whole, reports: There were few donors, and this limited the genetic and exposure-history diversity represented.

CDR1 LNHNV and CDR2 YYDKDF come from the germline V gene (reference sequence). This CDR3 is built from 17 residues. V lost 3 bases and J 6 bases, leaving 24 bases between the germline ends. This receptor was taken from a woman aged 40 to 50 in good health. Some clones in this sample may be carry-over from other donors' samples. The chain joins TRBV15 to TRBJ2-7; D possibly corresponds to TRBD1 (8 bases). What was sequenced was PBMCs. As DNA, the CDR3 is TGTGCCACCAGCAGGGGGGGGACAGGAGCTAAATCAGGCGAGCAGTACTTC. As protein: CATSRGGTGAKSGEQYF.